This T cell receptor beta chain came from a study of regulatory T cells in long-lasting Graves disease. Libraries of TCR beta came from iRepertoire HTBI primers plus Arm-PCR of CDR3 regions. TCRdb recomputed calls from the multiplex PCR reads with MiXCR, one row per CDR3 protein. The table has 360,000 or so distinct CDR3 sequences, 15% to 20% seen once; the top ten hold 20% to 25%. In its sample, this clonotype was seen many times. What it recognizes is unknown. The study, taken as a whole, reports: The persistent group shared about 2,700 public clonotypes, more than the approximately 890 shared by new patients.

Time point: newly diagnosed GD, antithyroid drugs for less than 3 months. Researchers made the TCR library from RNA that was extracted from PBMCs. Germline CDR1 and CDR2: LGHDT and YNNKEL (reference sequence). The CDR3 runs 13 residues. Unmatched junction bases numbered 2, after V lost 5 bases and J lost 5 bases. These records were also assigned to another study, of T cells in Graves' hyperthyroidism and ophthalmopathy. As that report states: When the TCR CDR3 underwent first-round RT-PCR, the HTBI primer set was used.

The sample consisted of peripheral blood mononuclear cells (PBMCs), taken at new diagnosis, from a patient treated with antithyroid drugs. The chain uses TRBV3-1 and TRBJ2-2; TRBD1 matches 7 bases. The TCR was taken from a woman under 30 with Graves disease. The DNA of the CDR3 is TGTGCCAGCAGCAAGGGACAGACCGGGGAGCTGTTTTTT. Translating gives CASSKGQTGELFF.